This T cell receptor beta chain was observed in a study of blood T cell repertoires in COVID-19. Seattle patient enrollment occurred during active infection, with longitudinal follow-up thereafter. The germline V gene encodes CDR1 SGHRS and CDR2 YFSETQ. V lost 1 base to trimming and J lost 6 bases, with 13 bases between them. There are 14 residues in the CDR3. Profiled with immunoSEQ multiplex PCR; TCRdb holds only in-frame clones, not every one. The table shows roughly 68,000 clones, with roughly four fifths occurring only once. The sample consisted of peripheral blood. The rearrangement links TRBV5-1 to TRBJ1-2, with D possibly being TRBD1 (5 bases). The sequence came from a man aged 55 to 70 with COVID-19, enrolled during active disease. CDR3 residues: CASSLQDGGNGYTF. The CDR3 region has the DNA TGCGCCAGCAGCTTGCAGGACGGGGGGAATGGCTACACCTTC.